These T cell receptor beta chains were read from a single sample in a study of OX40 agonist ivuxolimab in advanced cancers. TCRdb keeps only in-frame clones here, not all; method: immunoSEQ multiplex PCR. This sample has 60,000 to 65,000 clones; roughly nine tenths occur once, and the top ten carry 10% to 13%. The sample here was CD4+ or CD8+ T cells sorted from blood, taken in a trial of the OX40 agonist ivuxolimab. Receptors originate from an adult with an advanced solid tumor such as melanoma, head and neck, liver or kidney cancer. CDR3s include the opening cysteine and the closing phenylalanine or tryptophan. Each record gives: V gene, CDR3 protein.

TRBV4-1,CASSQDFSGRPTDTQYF
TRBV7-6,CASSLGAARENTEAFF
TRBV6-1,CASRILLDTPYEQYF
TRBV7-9,CASSLVTDTEAFF
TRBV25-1,CASTLEHGNTIYF
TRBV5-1,CASSLSVTTSTATFF
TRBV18,CASSPSLDASDTQYF
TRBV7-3,CASSLMAGTDTQYF
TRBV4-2,CASSQEVGGRIRNIQYF
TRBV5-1,CASSIGTATDTQYF
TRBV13,CASTFIYGQTYGYTF
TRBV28,CASSIRIANTGELFF
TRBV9,CASSVDSIDNEQFF
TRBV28,CASSLGGLEQYF
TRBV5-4,CASSLELAGNNEQFF
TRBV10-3,CAISVRENTEAFF
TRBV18,CASSLGAGSNTEAFF
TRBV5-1,CASSLEVWQPNYGYTF
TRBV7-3,CASSSSGGANEKLFF
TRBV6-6,CASSYRADQETQYF
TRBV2,CARRTEGGTEAFF
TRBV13,CASSSPGLGYNEQFF
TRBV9,CASSAGLVETQYF
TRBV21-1,CASSKGPRGLSEKLFF
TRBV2,CASTPTYEQYF